The 24 T cell receptor beta chains reported below all come from one sample, sequenced in a study of blood T cell repertoires in COVID-19. Assay used: immunoSEQ multiplex PCR; TCRdb lists only in-frame clones, some missing. The data hold 43,000 or so clones, with 70% to 90% observed a single time. Sequencing input: peripheral blood. The receptors stem from a man aged 55 to 69 with active COVID-19.

V usage is TRBV7-3 and J usage is TRBJ2-1, with D tentatively TRBD2 (5 bases). The CDR3 totals 15 residues. With 3 bases removed from V and 4 bases from J, the gap between germline ends came to 13 bases. Germline V gives CDR1 SGHTA, CDR2 FQGTGA. The CDR3 nucleotides are TGTGCCAGCAGCTTGTCGAAAGCGGTATACAATGAGCAGTTCTTC. As protein: CASSLSKAVYNEQFF.

The J gene is TRBJ1-1, the V gene TRBV18; 9 nucleotides align to TRBD1. The trim removed 4 bases at V and 0 bases at J, leaving 3 bases unmatched. CDR1 and CDR2 from the germline V gene are KGHSH and LQKENI. This CDR3 has 15 residues. The CDR3 region is CASSQGQGMNTEAFF. For the CDR3, the DNA is TGTGCCAGCTCACAAGGACAGGGGATGAACACTGAAGCTTTCTTT. Looking up the rest from reference TRBV18 and TRBJ1-1 gives the full variable domain: NAGVMQNPRHLVRRRGQEARLRCSPMKGHSHVYWYRQLPEEGLKFMVYLQKENIIDESGMPKERFSAEFPKEGPSILRIQQVVRGDSAAYFCASSQGQGMNTEAFFGQGTRLTVV.

This chain uses TRBV11-2 with TRBJ1-2, with TRBD1 identical over 8 bases. CDR1 and CDR2 from the germline V gene are SGHAT and FQNNGV. The ends lost 1 base at V and 10 bases at J; junction bases unmatched: 5. The CDR3 is 13 amino acids. CDR3 in amino acids: CASSLVSGGDYTF. Here the CDR3 DNA reads TGTGCCAGCAGCTTAGTGTCAGGGGGCGACTACACCTTC.

This sequence joins TRBV27 and TRBJ2-3, with TRBD2 identical over 11 bases. The CDR3 has 18 amino acids. CDR1 and CDR2 from the germline V gene are MNHEY and SMNVEV (reference sequence). The V gene end was trimmed by 7 bases and the J gene end by 2 bases; junction bases not matched to a gene: 14. CDR3 residues: CASTKRSLAGGNTDTQYF. The CDR3, as DNA: TGTGCCAGCACCAAACGCTCCCTAGCGGGAGGCAACACAGATACGCAGTATTTT.

The J gene is TRBJ2-7, the V gene TRBV7-6; TRBD1 aligns across 8 bases. The junction had 5 bases not matched to a gene; V was cut back by 2 bases and J by 2 bases. The CDR3 has 15 residues. Germline V lookup: CDR1 SGHVS, CDR2 FNYEAQ. Written as DNA, the CDR3 is TGTGCCAGCAGCTTAAGTACAGGGGGGCCCTACGAGCAGTACTTC. Amino acids: CASSLSTGGPYEQYF.

The chain is built from TRBV28 and TRBJ1-4, with 9 bases lining up with TRBD1. Germline CDR1 and CDR2: MDHEN and SYDVKM. The CDR3 length is 16 residues. Trimming cost V 1 base and J 8 bases; bases outside gene matches: 8. The DNA of the CDR3 is TGTGCCAGCAGTTTATTATGGACAGGGGCGGGCGAAAAACTGTTTTTT. It specifies CASSLLWTGAGEKLFF. Full variable domain (remainder filled in from reference TRBV28 and TRBJ1-4): DVKVTQSSRYLVKRTGEKVFLECVQDMDHENMFWYRQDPGLGLRLIYFSYDVKMKEKGDIPEGYSVSREKKERFSLILESASTNQTSMYLCASSLLWTGAGEKLFFGSGTQLSVL.

The chain links TRBV15 to TRBJ1-1, with 10 bases lining up with TRBD1. CDR3 length: 14 residues. V trimming: 6 bases; J trimming: 1 base; junction bases outside the gene matches: 2. Germline V lookup: CDR1 LNHNV, CDR2 YYDKDF (reference sequence). The CDR3 loop reads CATRRDRGNTEAFF. In nucleotides, the CDR3 is TGTGCCACCAGACGGGACAGGGGGAACACTGAAGCTTTCTTT.

V gene TRBV21-1 combines with J gene TRBJ1-2; TRBD1, the table's D call, was not compared with the DNA. TRBV21-1 is reported as a pseudogene. The CDR3 extends over 16 amino acids. This CDR3 is CASSNIRTKTNYGYTF. The CDR3 bases are TGTGCCAGCAGCAATATCCGCACAAAAACTAACTATGGCTACACCTTC.

This rearrangement joins TRBV18 to TRBJ2-7, with 8 bases matching TRBD2. The CDR3 contains 17 residues. Germline trimming cut 3 bases from V and 0 bases from J; bases unmatched to any gene: 10. Per the germline V gene, CDR1 is KGHSH and CDR2 is LQKENI. For the CDR3, the DNA is TGTGCCAGCTCACCCCCCTTAAGCGGGAGAACCTCCTACGAGCAGTACTTC. Protein product: CASSPPLSGRTSYEQYF. Filled out from reference TRBV18 and TRBJ2-7, the complete variable domain reads NAGVMQNPRHLVRRRGQEARLRCSPMKGHSHVYWYRQLPEEGLKFMVYLQKENIIDESGMPKERFSAEFPKEGPSILRIQQVVRGDSAAYFCASSPPLSGRTSYEQYFGPGTRLTVT.

A single count supports this clone. CDR3 DNA: TGTGCCTGGAGGAGACAGGGGGCGTATGGCTACACCTTC. Translated, it gives CAWRRQGAYGYTF. This sequence joins TRBV30 and TRBJ1-2; 10 bases fit TRBD1. Germline lookup yields CDR1 GTSNPN and CDR2 SVGIG (reference sequence). This CDR3 comprises 13 residues. V shed 3 bases, J shed 5 bases, and the junction held 3 bases outside the gene matches.

The rearrangement joins TRBV2 to TRBJ2-7; D is perhaps TRBD1 (6 bases). The CDR3 has 13 amino acids. The V gene lost 4 bases and the J gene lost 2 bases, with 9 bases spanning the gap. Germline V lookup: CDR1 SNHLY, CDR2 FYNNEI. The CDR3, as DNA: TGTGCCAGCAGTGCCAGGGGTACCTACGAGCAGTACTTC. Its protein product is CASSARGTYEQYF.

The chain uses TRBV24-1 and TRBJ2-3, with 9 bases matching TRBD1. The CDR3 is 18 amino acids. Germline loops: CDR1 KGHDR, CDR2 SFDVKD. The ends lost 7 bases at V and 1 base at J; junction bases unmatched: 14. CDR3 DNA sequence: TGTGCCACCAGCCCAGCCCTAGGGACAGGGCCTGGCACAGATACGCAGTATTTT. Translating gives CATSPALGTGPGTDTQYF.

J is TRBJ2-3 and V is TRBV20-1, with 8 bases aligning to TRBD1. The CDR3 length is 11 residues. CDR1 and CDR2 from the germline V gene are DFQATT and SNEGSKA (reference sequence). Trimming cost V 5 bases and J 10 bases; bases outside gene matches: 5. In DNA, the CDR3 is TGCAGTGCTGGGACAGGCGGAGCGCAGTATTTT. Encoded protein: CSAGTGGAQYF.

V is TRBV7-8 and J is TRBJ1-6; D may be TRBD1 (6 bases). The CDR3 contains 14 residues. Trimming left V 4 bases short and J 8 bases short, with 12 bases between. The germline V gene encodes CDR1 SGHVS and CDR2 FQNEAQ. The DNA for the CDR3 is TGTGCCAGCAGCTCGGCAGGGGAACATTCACCCCTCCACTTT. This codes for CASSSAGEHSPLHF.

This clone occurred once. The genes are TRBV5-6 and TRBJ1-3; D is perhaps TRBD1 (6 bases). Between the trimmed V and J ends, which lost 5 bases and 3 bases, there was a span of 9 bases. Germline CDR1 and CDR2: SGHDT and YYEEEE. The CDR3 is 13 residues long. The CDR3 sequence: CASSQGYGNTIYF. The CDR3, as DNA: TGTGCCAGCAGTCAGGGGTATGGAAACACCATATATTTT.

This clone was observed once. The chain employs TRBV11-2 and TRBJ2-7; TRBD1 might be the D (6 bases). CDR1 and CDR2 from the germline V gene are SGHAT and FQNNGV. There are 15 residues in the CDR3. V was trimmed by 1 base and J by 3 bases, leaving 13 bases between them. CDR3 loop: CASSLGQGFRYEQYF. The CDR3 bases are TGTGCCAGCAGCTTAGGGCAGGGGTTTCGCTACGAGCAGTACTTC.

This rearrangement joins TRBV27 to TRBJ1-5; D not certain. V was clipped by 2 bases and J by 2 bases, with 16 bases between them. The CDR3 is made up of 17 amino acids. The V gene's germline CDR1 is MNHEY and CDR2 SMNVEV (reference sequence). The CDR3 is CASSLGGWSMGNQPQHF. CDR3 bases: TGTGCCAGCAGTTTAGGAGGGTGGAGTATGGGCAATCAGCCCCAGCATTTT.

The chain is built from TRBV21-1 and TRBJ1-2. TRBV21-1 is a known pseudogene. The CDR3 is 17 amino acids. CDR3 residues: CASSKGSTESVLDGYTF. CDR3 coding DNA: TGTGCCAGCAGCAAAGGGAGCACAGAGTCGGTACTAGATGGCTACACCTTC.

The rearrangement uses TRBV6-2 or TRBV6-3 and TRBJ2-1; D remains unclear. V was clipped by 4 bases and J by 4 bases, with 8 bases between them. The CDR3 has 13 residues. Germline V CDR1 and CDR2: MNHEY, SVGEGT. The CDR3 nucleotides are TGTGCCAGCAGTTTCGACACATACAATGAGCAGTTCTTC. Amino acids: CASSFDTYNEQFF.

The V call is TRBV27, the J call TRBJ1-2; the D gene is possibly TRBD1 (5 bases). The germline V gene has CDR1 MNHEY and CDR2 SMNVEV (reference sequence). The CDR3 runs to 13 residues. V was clipped by 5 bases and J by 4 bases, with 11 bases between them. In nucleotides, the CDR3 is TGTGCCAGCAGTGACAGTGAATCCTATGGCTACACCTTC. Its protein is CASSDSESYGYTF.

The chain recombines TRBV4-2 with TRBJ2-1; maybe TRBD1 (5 bases). This CDR3 region has 16 residues. Trimming took 0 bases from V and 2 from J, leaving 11 bases between them. Per germline, CDR1 LGHNA and CDR2 YNFKEQ. CDR3 region: CASSQDGLGAYNEQFF. CDR3 nucleotides: TGTGCCAGCAGCCAAGATGGGCTAGGGGCCTACAATGAGCAGTTCTTC.

This clone has more than one count but fewer than ten. The rearrangement links TRBV7-9 to TRBJ2-7; D is possibly TRBD1 (5 bases). Germline CDR1 is SEHNR and CDR2 is FQNEAQ (reference sequence). Trimming took 2 bases from V and 7 from J, leaving 9 bases between them. This CDR3 spans 12 amino acids. The CDR3 region has the DNA TGTGCCAGCAGCTTAAGTAGGGGAGAGCAGTACTTC. Protein: CASSLSRGEQYF.

This chain connects TRBV18 to TRBJ1-4, with TRBD1 as a possible D gene (6 bases). V lost 3 bases, J lost 4 bases, and 9 bases lay in between. There are 14 residues in the CDR3. Germline-derived CDR1 and CDR2 are KGHSH and LQKENI. This CDR3 reads CASSPWTDNEKLFF. The CDR3 nucleotides are TGTGCCAGCTCACCCTGGACAGATAATGAAAAACTGTTTTTT.

The chain uses TRBV5-1 and TRBJ2-7; 9 positions agree with TRBD1. The CDR3 runs 17 residues. Germline CDR1 and CDR2: SGHRS and YFSETQ. V shed 3 bases, J shed 7 bases, and the junction held 17 bases outside the gene matches. The CDR3 sequence: CASSSSGRGQGGEEQYF. The DNA for the CDR3 is TGCGCCAGCAGCTCCTCGGGGAGGGGACAGGGAGGGGAAGAGCAGTACTTC.